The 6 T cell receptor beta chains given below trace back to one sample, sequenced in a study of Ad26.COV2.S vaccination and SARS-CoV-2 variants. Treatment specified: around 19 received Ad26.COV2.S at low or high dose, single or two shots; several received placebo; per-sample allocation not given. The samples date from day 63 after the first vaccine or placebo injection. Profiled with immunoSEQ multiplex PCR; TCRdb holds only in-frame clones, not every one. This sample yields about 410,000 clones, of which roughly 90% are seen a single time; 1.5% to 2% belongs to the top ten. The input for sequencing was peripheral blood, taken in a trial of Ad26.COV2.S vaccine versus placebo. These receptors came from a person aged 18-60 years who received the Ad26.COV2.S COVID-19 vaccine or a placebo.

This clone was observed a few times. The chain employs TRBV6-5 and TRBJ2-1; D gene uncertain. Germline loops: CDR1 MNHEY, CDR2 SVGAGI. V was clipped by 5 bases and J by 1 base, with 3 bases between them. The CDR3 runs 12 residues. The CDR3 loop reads CASSRSYNEQFF. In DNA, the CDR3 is TGTGCCAGCAGTCGGTCCTACAATGAGCAGTTCTTC.

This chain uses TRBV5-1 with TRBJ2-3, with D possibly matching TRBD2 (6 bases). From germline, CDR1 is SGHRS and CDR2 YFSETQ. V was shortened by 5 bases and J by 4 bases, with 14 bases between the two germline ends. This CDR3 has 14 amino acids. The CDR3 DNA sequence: TGCGCCAGCAGGCCGGGACTCCCCGCAGATACGCAGTATTTT. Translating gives CASRPGLPADTQYF.

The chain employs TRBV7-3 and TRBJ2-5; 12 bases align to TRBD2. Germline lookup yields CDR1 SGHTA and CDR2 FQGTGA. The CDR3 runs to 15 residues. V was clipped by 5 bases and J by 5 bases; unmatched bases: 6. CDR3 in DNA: TGTGCCAGCAGCCTAGCGGGAGGGCCGGGCGAGACCCAGTACTTC. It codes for CASSLAGGPGETQYF.

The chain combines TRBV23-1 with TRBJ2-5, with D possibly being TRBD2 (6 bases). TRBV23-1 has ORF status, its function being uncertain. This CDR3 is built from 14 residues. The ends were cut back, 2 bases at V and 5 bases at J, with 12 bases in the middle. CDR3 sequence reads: CASSQKSGRETQYF. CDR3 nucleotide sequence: TGCGCCAGCAGTCAAAAAAGCGGGCGGGAGACCCAGTACTTC.

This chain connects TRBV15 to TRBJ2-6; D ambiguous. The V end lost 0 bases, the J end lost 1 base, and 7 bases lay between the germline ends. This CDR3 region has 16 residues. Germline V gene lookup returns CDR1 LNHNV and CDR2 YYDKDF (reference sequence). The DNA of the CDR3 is TGTGCCACCAGCAGAGACCCAGGTTCTGGGGCCAACGTCCTGACTTTC. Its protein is CATSRDPGSGANVLTF.

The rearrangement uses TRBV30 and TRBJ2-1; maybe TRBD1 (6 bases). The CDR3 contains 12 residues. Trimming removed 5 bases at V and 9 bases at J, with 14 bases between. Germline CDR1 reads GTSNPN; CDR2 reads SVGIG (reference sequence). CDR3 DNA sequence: TGTGCCTGGGGACAGCGGCTGGGTGAGCAGTTCTTC. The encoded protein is CAWGQRLGEQFF.